A single sample is the source of the 3 T cell receptor beta chains below, sequenced in a study of T and B cells in COVID-19 patients. Multiplex PCR with BIOMED2 TRB-A/B primer pools amplified TRB rearrangements. TCRdb re-called the multiplex PCR reads with MiXCR, one entry per CDR3 protein. Among 15,000 to 20,000 distinct CDR3 sequences listed, 30% to 45% were seen once. Each TRB amplification used 250-500 ng of genomic DNA from blood. Sequencing was carried out using blood. The source of these receptors is a human donor with active COVID-19.

This clonotype came up many times. The chain combines TRBV19 with TRBJ1-5, with 10 bases aligning to TRBD1. The CDR3 spans 15 residues. J gave up 7 bases and V 3 bases, and 6 bases lay outside the gene matches. Looked up from germline, CDR1 is LNHDA and CDR2 is SQIVND (reference sequence). This CDR3 reads CASSIDRGLRQPQHF. CDR3 DNA sequence: TGTGCCAGTAGTATTGACAGGGGGCTTAGGCAGCCCCAGCATTTT. Using reference TRBV19 and TRBJ1-5 for the parts outside the CDR3, the full variable domain is DGGITQSPKYLFRKEGQNVTLSCEQNLNHDAMYWYRQDPGQGLRLIYYSQIVNDFQKGDIAEGYSVSREKKESFPLTVTSAQKNPTAFYLCASSIDRGLRQPQHFGDGTRLSIL.

The rearrangement uses TRBV5-1 and TRBJ1-4, with a tentative D call TRBD1 (5 bases). CDR1 and CDR2 from the germline V gene are SGHRS and YFSETQ. The CDR3 is 14 residues long. V was trimmed by 1 base and J by 7 bases, leaving 11 bases between them. CDR3 DNA: TGCGCCAGCAGCTTGAGAGGGGATGCTGAAAAACTGTTTTTT. The encoded protein is CASSLRGDAEKLFF.

The genes are TRBV5-4 and TRBJ2-5, with 13 bases lining up with TRBD2. This CDR3 comprises 14 residues. The V and J ends lost 5 bases and 5 bases, in that order; junction bases with no gene match: 3. Per germline, CDR1 SGHNT and CDR2 YYREEE (reference sequence). CDR3 loop: CASRPLAGGETQYF. The CDR3 DNA is TGTGCCAGCAGGCCACTAGCGGGGGGGGAGACCCAGTACTTC.